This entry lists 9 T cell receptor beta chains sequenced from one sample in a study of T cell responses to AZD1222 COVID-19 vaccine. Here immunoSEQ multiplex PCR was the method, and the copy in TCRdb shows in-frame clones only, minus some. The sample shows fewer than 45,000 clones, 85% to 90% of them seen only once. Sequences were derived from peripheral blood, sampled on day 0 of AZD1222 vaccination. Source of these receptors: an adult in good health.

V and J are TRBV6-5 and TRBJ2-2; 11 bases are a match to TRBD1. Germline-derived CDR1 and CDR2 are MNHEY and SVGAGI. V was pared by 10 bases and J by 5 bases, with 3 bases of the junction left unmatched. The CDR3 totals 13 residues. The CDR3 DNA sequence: TGTGCCACCAGGGACAGGGGGACCGGGGAGCTGTTTTTT. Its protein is CATRDRGTGELFF.

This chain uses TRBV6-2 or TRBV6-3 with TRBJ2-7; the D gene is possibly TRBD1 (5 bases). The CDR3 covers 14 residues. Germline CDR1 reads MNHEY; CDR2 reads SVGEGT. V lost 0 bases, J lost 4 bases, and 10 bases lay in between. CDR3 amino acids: CASSYSQAAYEQYF. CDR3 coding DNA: TGTGCCAGCAGTTACTCACAGGCGGCATACGAGCAGTACTTC.

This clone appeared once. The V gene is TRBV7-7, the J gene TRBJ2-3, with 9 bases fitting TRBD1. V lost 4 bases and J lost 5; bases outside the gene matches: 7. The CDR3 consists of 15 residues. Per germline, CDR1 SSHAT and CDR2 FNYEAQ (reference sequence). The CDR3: CASSSTGTGRDTQYF. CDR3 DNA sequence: TGTGCCAGCAGCTCAACCGGGACAGGGAGAGATACGCAGTATTTT.

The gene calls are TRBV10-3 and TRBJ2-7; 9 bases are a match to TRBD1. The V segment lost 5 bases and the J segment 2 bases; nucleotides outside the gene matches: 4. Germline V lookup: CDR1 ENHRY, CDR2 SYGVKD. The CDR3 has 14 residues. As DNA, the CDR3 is TGTGCCATCAGTTCCCGGACAGGGGCCTACGAGCAGTACTTC. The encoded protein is CAISSRTGAYEQYF.

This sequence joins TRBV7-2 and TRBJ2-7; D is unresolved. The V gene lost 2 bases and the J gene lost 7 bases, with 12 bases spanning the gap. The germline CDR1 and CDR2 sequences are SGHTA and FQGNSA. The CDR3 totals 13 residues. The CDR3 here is CASSLLSPVEQYF. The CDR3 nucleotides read TGTGCCAGCAGCTTACTATCCCCGGTGGAGCAGTACTTC.

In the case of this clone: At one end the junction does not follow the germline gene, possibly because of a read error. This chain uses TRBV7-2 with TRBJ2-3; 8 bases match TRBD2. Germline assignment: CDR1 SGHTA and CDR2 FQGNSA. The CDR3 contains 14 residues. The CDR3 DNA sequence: TGTGCCAGCAGTTTAGCGGGGTTAGAAAATACGCAGTATTTT. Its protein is CASSLAGLENTQYF.

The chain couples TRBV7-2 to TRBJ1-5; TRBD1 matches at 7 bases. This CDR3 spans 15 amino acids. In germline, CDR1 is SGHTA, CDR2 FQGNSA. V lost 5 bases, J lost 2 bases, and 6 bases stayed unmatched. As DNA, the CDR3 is TGTGCCAGCAGCGACGGACAGGCAGGCAATCAGCCCCAGCATTTT. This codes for CASSDGQAGNQPQHF.

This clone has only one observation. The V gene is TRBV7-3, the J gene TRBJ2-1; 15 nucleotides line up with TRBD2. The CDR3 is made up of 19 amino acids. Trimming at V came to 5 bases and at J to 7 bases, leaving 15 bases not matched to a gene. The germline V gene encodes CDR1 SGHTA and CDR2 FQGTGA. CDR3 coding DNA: TGTGCCAGCAGCCCCCAAACGGGGGGACTAGCGGGGGGTTATAATGAGCAGTTCTTC. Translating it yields CASSPQTGGLAGGYNEQFF. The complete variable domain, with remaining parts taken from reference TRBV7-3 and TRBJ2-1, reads GAGVSQTPSNKVTEKGKYVELRCDPISGHTALYWYRQSLGQGPEFLIYFQGTGAADDSGLPNDRFFAVRPEGSVSTLKIQRTERGDSAVYLCASSPQTGGLAGGYNEQFFGPGTRLTVL.

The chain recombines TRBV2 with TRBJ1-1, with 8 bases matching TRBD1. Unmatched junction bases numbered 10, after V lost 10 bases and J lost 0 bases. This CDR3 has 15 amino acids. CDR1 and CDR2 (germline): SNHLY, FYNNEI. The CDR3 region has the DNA TGTGCCAAACAGACAGGGGCCTTAATGAACACTGAAGCTTTCTTT. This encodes CAKQTGALMNTEAFF.